The 18 T cell receptor beta chains presented below share a single source sample, sequenced in a study of OX40 agonist ivuxolimab in advanced cancers. Profiled with immunoSEQ multiplex PCR; TCRdb holds only in-frame clones, not every one. Of tens of thousands of clones in the sample, roughly 87% were seen once. The sequencing used CD4+ or CD8+ T cells sorted from blood, collected in a trial of the OX40 agonist ivuxolimab. Every receptor here comes from an adult with an advanced solid tumor such as melanoma, head and neck, liver or kidney cancer.

The chain carries TRBV27 and TRBJ1-2; D ambiguous. CDR1 MNHEY and CDR2 SMNVEV come from the germline V gene (reference sequence). Trimming took 6 bases from V and 3 from J, leaving 17 bases between them. CDR3 length: 15 amino acids. Written as DNA, the CDR3 is TGTGCCAGCAGGTCCCCTATGGCGGACCACTATGGCTACACCTTC. Amino acid sequence: CASRSPMADHYGYTF.

This clone was recorded a few times. The rearrangement uses TRBV2 and TRBJ1-2; D may be TRBD1 (5 bases). The CDR3 runs 19 residues. Deletions cut 0 bases from V and 8 bases from J, with 28 bases between. Looked up from germline, CDR1 is SNHLY and CDR2 is FYNNEI. This CDR3 reads CASSEALWGFLGAGIGYTF. For the CDR3, the DNA is TGTGCCAGCAGTGAAGCGCTCTGGGGCTTCTTGGGAGCGGGGATCGGCTACACCTTC.

V is TRBV9 and J is TRBJ2-3; TRBD2 aligns across 12 bases. J lost 1 base, V lost 0 bases, and 9 bases had no gene match. Germline CDR1 reads SGDLS; CDR2 reads YYNGEE. The CDR3 sequence is 19 residues long. The CDR3 protein is CASSVGLAGGGQGTDTQYF. CDR3 coding DNA: TGTGCCAGCAGCGTAGGCCTAGCGGGAGGGGGGCAGGGCACAGATACGCAGTATTTT.

The chain is built from TRBV9 and TRBJ1-1; weak D call: TRBD1 (5 bases). Between the trimmed V and J ends, which lost 0 bases and 3 bases, there was a span of 18 bases. The CDR3 runs to 17 residues. The germline gives CDR1 SGDLS, CDR2 YYNGEE. This chain's CDR3 is CASSVGQIRGAYTEAFF. The CDR3 DNA sequence: TGTGCCAGCAGCGTAGGCCAGATTCGGGGCGCGTACACTGAAGCTTTCTTT. Full variable domain (missing parts from reference TRBV9 and TRBJ1-1): DSGVTQTPKHLITATGQRVTLRCSPRSGDLSVYWYQQSLDQGLQFLIQYYNGEERAKGNILERFSAQQFPDLHSELNLSSLELGDSALYFCASSVGQIRGAYTEAFFGQGTRLTVV.

The chain has TRBV14 and TRBJ1-4, with no clear D. The germline V and J ends were trimmed by 0 bases and 3 bases, with 14 bases remaining between them. The CDR3 runs to 17 residues. The germline CDR1 and CDR2 sequences are SGHDN and FVKESK. CDR3 bases: TGTGCCAGCAGCCAAGAGAAGCTGGAAATTCCTAATGAAAAACTGTTTTTT. Translation: CASSQEKLEIPNEKLFF.

The chain recombines TRBV18 with TRBJ2-1; TRBD2 matches at 7 bases. The trim removed 0 bases at V and 6 bases at J, leaving 2 bases unmatched. The CDR3 spans 14 residues. Germline V lookup: CDR1 KGHSH, CDR2 LQKENI. The DNA for the CDR3 is TGTGCCAGCTCACCACCAAGCGGGATCAATGAGCAGTTCTTC. As protein: CASSPPSGINEQFF.

This chain joins TRBV27 and TRBJ1-1; D gene ambiguous. Trimming took off 0 bases at V and 7 bases at J, with 15 bases between the two ends. The length of the CDR3 is 15 residues. The germline V gene has CDR1 MNHEY and CDR2 SMNVEV (reference sequence). CDR3: CASSLSSRRSGEAFF. For the CDR3, the DNA is TGTGCCAGCAGTTTATCTTCGCGGAGATCCGGTGAAGCTTTCTTT.

This chain links TRBV19 with TRBJ1-2, with D hard to call. The germline CDR1 and CDR2 sequences are LNHDA and SQIVND (reference sequence). This CDR3 is 13 amino acids long. Trimming stripped 5 bases from V and 6 bases from J, with 13 bases between. CDR3 region: CASSAGRPDGYTF. The CDR3 region has the DNA TGTGCCAGTAGTGCCGGGAGGCCCGATGGCTACACCTTC.

The rearrangement joins TRBV10-1 to TRBJ2-1; TRBD2 aligns across 15 bases. CDR3 size: 17 residues. Germline values: CDR1 WNHNN, CDR2 SYGVQD (reference sequence). The trim removed 4 bases at V and 4 bases at J, leaving 5 bases unmatched. The CDR3 DNA follows: TGCGCCAGCAGTGGGACTAGCGGGAGGGCCGGTTACAATGAGCAGTTCTTC. Amino acid sequence: CASSGTSGRAGYNEQFF.

The V and J genes are TRBV7-8 and TRBJ2-1, with a tentative D call TRBD2 (5 bases). CDR1 is SGHVS and CDR2 is FQNEAQ in the germline V gene. V dropped 3 bases and J dropped 10 bases, with 10 bases sitting between them. The CDR3 is 12 residues long. The CDR3: CASSFLAPEQFF. CDR3 DNA: TGTGCCAGCAGCTTTCTAGCACCCGAGCAGTTCTTC.

This clone was seen once. The J gene is TRBJ1-5, the V gene TRBV4-1; perhaps TRBD1 as D (5 bases). V was clipped by 0 bases and J by 1 base, with 10 bases between them. This CDR3 comprises 16 residues. The germline gives CDR1 MGHRA, CDR2 YSYEKL. The CDR3: CASSQDPRQSNQPQHF. CDR3 bases: TGCGCCAGCAGCCAAGATCCCCGACAGAGCAATCAGCCCCAGCATTTT.

The CDR3 sequence is CASSLDVSNQPQHF. CDR3 coding DNA: TGCGCCAGCAGCTTGGATGTTAGCAATCAGCCCCAGCATTTT. The rearrangement uses TRBV5-1 and TRBJ1-5, with D uncertain. V was shortened by 0 bases and J by 0 bases, with 4 bases between the two germline ends. This CDR3 is 14 amino acids long. CDR1 is SGHRS, CDR2 YFSETQ, per germline.

This chain links TRBV28 with TRBJ1-5; D gene ambiguous. The CDR3 loop spans 16 amino acids. Trimming removed 6 bases at V and 0 bases at J, with 15 bases between. The germline V gene encodes CDR1 MDHEN and CDR2 SYDVKM. In nucleotides, the CDR3 is TGTGCCAGCAGGTCGTTAGGGTTCCATAGCAATCAGCCCCAGCATTTT. Its protein product is CASRSLGFHSNQPQHF.

V and J are TRBV5-4 and TRBJ2-7; D uncertain. V lost 4 bases, J lost 7 bases, and 15 bases lay in between. Germline V lookup: CDR1 SGHNT, CDR2 YYREEE (reference sequence). CDR3 length: 13 amino acids. DNA for the CDR3: TGTGCCAGCAGCATAGACCCGGTCGGAGAGCAGTACTTC. Translating gives CASSIDPVGEQYF.

The rearrangement links TRBV19 to TRBJ1-4; the D gene is possibly TRBD1 (6 bases). CDR3 length: 15 amino acids. V lost 3 bases and J lost 7, with 15 bases in between. CDR1 and CDR2 from the germline V gene are LNHDA and SQIVND (reference sequence). This chain's CDR3 is CASSIKGGFREKLFF. CDR3 sequence (DNA): TGTGCCAGTAGTATTAAGGGGGGCTTTCGTGAAAAACTGTTTTTT. Full variable domain (outside the CDR3, taken from reference TRBV19 and TRBJ1-4): DGGITQSPKYLFRKEGQNVTLSCEQNLNHDAMYWYRQDPGQGLRLIYYSQIVNDFQKGDIAEGYSVSREKKESFPLTVTSAQKNPTAFYLCASSIKGGFREKLFFGSGTQLSVL.

This clone has a handful of counts. The chain joins TRBV6-6 to TRBJ1-5; no clear D. Trimming took 5 bases from V and 10 from J, leaving 9 bases between them. Per germline, CDR1 MNHNY and CDR2 SVGAGI (reference sequence). This CDR3 has 11 residues. The chain's CDR3 is CASSPGSPQHF. The CDR3 DNA follows: TGTGCCAGCAGTCCGGGCTCCCCCCAGCATTTT.

To note about this clone: Other DNA sequences within the sample encode an identical CDR3. The chain has TRBV19 and TRBJ2-3; D uncertain. V shed 3 bases and J shed 2 bases, with 3 bases lying between them. CDR3 size: 12 residues. Germline V gene lookup returns CDR1 LNHDA and CDR2 SQIVND (reference sequence). The CDR3 loop reads CASSMATDTQYF. The CDR3 bases are TGTGCCAGTAGTATGGCCACAGATACGCAGTATTTT.

CDR3 DNA: TGTGCCAGCAGCTTATTTCTATTAGCGGGAGAAGATACGCAGTATTTT. Its protein is CASSLFLLAGEDTQYF. The chain carries TRBV7-2 and TRBJ2-3, with TRBD2 matching over 9 bases. The J segment lost 5 bases and the V segment lost 2 bases, leaving 8 bases of the junction unmatched. Germline V gene lookup returns CDR1 SGHTA and CDR2 FQGNSA. The length of the CDR3 is 16 residues.